A single T cell receptor beta chain is shown here with its context. This CDR3 is built from 15 residues. In germline, CDR1 is SGHRS, CDR2 YFSETQ. V trimming: 2 bases; J trimming: 4 bases; junction bases outside the gene matches: 5. This sample is part of a study of technical replicates of blood from several donors. The method was immunoSEQ multiplex PCR; TCRdb's version includes in-frame clones alone and lacks a portion of them. The data show approximately 94,000 clones, with 96% seen just once and around 0.4% held by the top ten. What was sequenced was T cells isolated from PBMCs. This rearrangement joins TRBV5-1 to TRBJ1-3; the match to TRBD1 covers 8 bases. This TCR came from a human donor in good health. The CDR3 DNA reads as TGCGCCAGCAGCTTCTCAGGGGGCGACGGAAACACCATATATTTT. Translating it yields CASSFSGGDGNTIYF.